Reported below is one T cell receptor beta chain. This specimen belongs to a study of blood T cell repertoires in COVID-19. Study-wide background: PBMCs, B-cell-depleted T cells, or T cells provided the cDNA or gDNA that made up the material.

Germline CDR1 reads SGHAT; CDR2 reads FQNNGV. This CDR3 region has 16 residues. J gave up 4 bases and V 5 bases, and 10 bases lay outside the gene matches. TCRdb keeps only in-frame clones here, not all; method: immunoSEQ multiplex PCR. The sample lists approximately 480,000 clones, 80% to 90% occurring once. The source of this sequence is a man aged 18 to 29 with COVID-19, enrolled during active disease. The source material was peripheral blood. The chain has TRBV11-2 and TRBJ2-5, with TRBD2 matching over 10 bases. The CDR3 protein is CASSPRLAGRLETQYF. CDR3 bases: TGTGCCAGCAGCCCCAGACTAGCGGGTAGGCTAGAGACCCAGTACTTC.